The text below deals with one TCR beta chain. This specimen belongs to a study of OX40 agonist ivuxolimab in advanced cancers. About the study: The treatment was a fully human IgG2 OX40 agonist, ivuxolimab.

Profiled with immunoSEQ multiplex PCR; TCRdb holds only in-frame clones, not every one. Of roughly 60,000 clones in the sample, roughly 80% were seen once. The length of the CDR3 is 16 residues. V trimming: 4 bases; J trimming: 7 bases; junction bases outside the gene matches: 10. CDR1 KGHSH and CDR2 LQKENI come from the germline V gene. This chain links TRBV18 with TRBJ1-2, with 12 bases that match TRBD1. This specimen was CD4+ or CD8+ T cells sorted from blood, taken in a trial of the OX40 agonist ivuxolimab. The source of this sequence is an adult with an advanced solid tumor such as melanoma, head and neck, liver or kidney cancer. This chain's CDR3 is CASSRTPGQGARGYTF. DNA of the CDR3: TGTGCCAGCTCACGCACACCGGGACAGGGGGCGCGTGGCTACACCTTC. The complete variable domain, with remaining parts taken from reference TRBV18 and TRBJ1-2, reads NAGVMQNPRHLVRRRGQEARLRCSPMKGHSHVYWYRQLPEEGLKFMVYLQKENIIDESGMPKERFSAEFPKEGPSILRIQQVVRGDSAAYFCASSRTPGQGARGYTFGSGTRLTVV.